The sequence of this T cell receptor (beta chain) was determined in a study of blood T cell repertoires in COVID-19. The authors' processing: It was from reference gene primer amplification that nucleated cell counts were estimated. Clones were sequenced by immunoSEQ multiplex PCR, and TCRdb holds only the in-frame ones, with some missing. The V and J calls and clone size come from that table; D and trimming were worked out from the DNA. This table holds tens of thousands of clones, almost 80% found once. Germline CDR1 SGHTA, CDR2 FQGNSA. The CDR3 totals 15 residues. Trimming took 0 bases from V and 9 from J, leaving 15 bases between them.

The sequence was collected from a woman of 80 years or more with acute or convalescent COVID-19. The chain uses TRBV7-2 and TRBJ2-1, with D tentatively TRBD2 (5 bases). Sequenced material: peripheral blood. The CDR3, as DNA: TGTGCCAGCAGCTTAGCGGGTAAGGAGGAAGGTGAGCAGTTCTTC. Its translation is CASSLAGKEEGEQFF.